The rows below give T cell receptor beta chains drawn from one sample of a study of shared clonotypes between healthy human individuals. Assay: immunoSEQ multiplex PCR; the TCRdb copy retains only in-frame clones and omits some. The data contain some 1.5 million clones, over 95% of them singletons. Material: naive CD4+ T cells sorted from blood. Receptors were obtained from a man aged 25 to 45 in good health. CDR3s include the opening cysteine and the closing phenylalanine or tryptophan. A D gene is named only where the DNA matches it firmly. The size entry is marked missing in some rows and otherwise reads once, few, many or a size class.

>TRBV13|once|NA|TRBJ1-2
TGTGCCAGCAGCTTAGGGGCAGGGACTAACTATGGCTACACCTTC
CASSLGAGTNYGYTF
>TRBV11-2|NA|NA|TRBJ2-7
TGTGCCAGCAGCTTAGATCGGCTCTATTCCTACGAGCAGTACTTC
CASSLDRLYSYEQYF
>TRBV7-8|once|NA|TRBJ2-1
TGTGCCAGCAGCTTAGAGCTTGCGGGACGGGAGCAGTTCTTC
CASSLELAGREQFF
>TRBV29-1|NA|NA|TRBJ1-2
TGCAGCGTGGAATACCAGGACAGCGACTATGGCTACACCTTC
CSVEYQDSDYGYTF
>TRBV7-3|NA|NA|TRBJ2-2
TGTGCCAGCAGCTCGACCCTTACTAGAGGAGCTGGCGGGGAGCTGTTTTTT
CASSSTLTRGAGGELFF
>TRBV6-5|NA|NA|TRBJ1-2
TGTGCCAGCAGTCAGCCCGGGACTCGAGGGGGCTACACCTTC
CASSQPGTRGGYTF
>TRBV18|once|NA|TRBJ2-3
TGTGCCAGCTCACCGGTGGGGGGCACAGATACGCAGTATTTT
CASSPVGGTDTQYF
>TRBV7-2|NA|TRBD1|TRBJ2-7
TGTGCCAGCAGCTTAGACAGGGGAACCTACGAGCAGTACTTC
CASSLDRGTYEQYF
>TRBV5-1|NA|TRBD2|TRBJ2-1
TGCGCCAGCAGATTGGGACTAGCGGGCAACAATGAGCAGTTCTTC
CASRLGLAGNNEQFF
>TRBV7-3|NA|TRBD2|TRBJ2-5
TGTGCCAGCAGCTCCCTAGCGGCCAAGGGGGAGACCCAGTACTTC
CASSSLAAKGETQYF
>TRBV11-3|NA|TRBD2|TRBJ2-5
TGTGCCAGCAGCCCGGGACTAGCGGGAGGAAAAGAGACCCAGTACTTC
CASSPGLAGGKETQYF
>TRBV11-2|NA|NA|TRBJ2-2
TGTGCCAGCAGCTTAGGATCCCTTTTTGGGCGAACCGTTAATAGGGAGCTGTTTTTT
CASSLGSLFGRTVNRELFF
>TRBV7-8|once|NA|TRBJ2-7
TGTGCCAGCAGCTTAGGGAACCGGGACTACGAGCAGTACTTC
CASSLGNRDYEQYF
>TRBV5-1|few|NA|TRBJ1-1
TGCGCCAGCAGCTCGGACAGTTTAGGCACTGAAGCTTTCTTT
CASSSDSLGTEAFF
>TRBV5-6|NA|TRBD1|TRBJ1-1
TGTGCCAGCAGTGGACAGGGTCGCGCTGAAGCTTTCTTT
CASSGQGRAEAFF
>TRBV9|NA|TRBD1|TRBJ1-1
TGTGCCAGCGCCAGGGGGCATGGAACTGAAGCTTTCTTT
CASARGHGTEAFF
>TRBV5-3|NA|NA|TRBJ2-1
TGTGCCAGAAGCTTGGGGGGGATCAATGAGCAGTTCTTC
CARSLGGINEQFF
>TRBV6-1|NA|NA|TRBJ1-5
TGTGCCAGCAGTGAAGCCCCCATGTCAGGGAGCAATCAGCCCCAGCATTTT
CASSEAPMSGSNQPQHF
>TRBV5-4|NA|TRBD1|TRBJ2-7
TGTGCCAGCAGCCGCCTTTCTGGACAGGGGACTTACGAGCAGTACTTC
CASSRLSGQGTYEQYF
>TRBV25-1|NA|TRBD1|TRBJ2-5
TGTGCCAGCAGTGGACAGGGATTAAGGGAGACCCAGTACTTC
CASSGQGLRETQYF
>TRBV6-5|NA|TRBD1|TRBJ2-7
TGTGCCAGCAGTTCCCCGGCGACAGGGGCCTACGAGCAGTACTTC
CASSSPATGAYEQYF
>TRBV27|NA|NA|TRBJ2-3
TGTGCCAGCAGCTACTGGGACTCCACAGATACGCAGTATTTT
CASSYWDSTDTQYF
>TRBV20-1|NA|NA|TRBJ2-7
TGCAGTGCTACCCCGCTCTACGAGCAGTACTTC
CSATPLYEQYF
>TRBV7-2|NA|NA|TRBJ2-7
TGTGCCAGCAGCTTAGCAGCTCCCGCGGGCTACGAGCAGTACTTC
CASSLAAPAGYEQYF
>TRBV10-3|NA|TRBD1|TRBJ1-1
TGTGCCATCAGCTTAGGACAGGGAGGTACCACTGAAGCTTTCTTT
CAISLGQGGTTEAFF
>TRBV28|NA|NA|TRBJ2-1
TGTGCCAGCAGTCAGACTAGATCGGTTCCCAATGAGCAGTTCTTC
CASSQTRSVPNEQFF
>TRBV5-1|once|NA|TRBJ2-7
TGCGCCAGCAGCCCGGGGGTTTGGACGGCAGCCTACGAGCAGTACTTC
CASSPGVWTAAYEQYF
>TRBV5-1|once|NA|TRBJ2-7
TGCGCCAGCAGGAGAGTAGGGGGGTCACCCTACGAGCAGTACTTC
CASRRVGGSPYEQYF
>TRBV11-3|NA|NA|TRBJ2-6
TGTGCCAGCAGCTTAACTCGGGGGACTGGGGCCAACGTCCTGACTTTC
CASSLTRGTGANVLTF
>TRBV19|NA|NA|TRBJ2-7
TGTGCCAGTAGTATAAGAGGGAGCGAGCAGTACTTC
CASSIRGSEQYF
>TRBV27|NA|NA|TRBJ1-5
TGTGCCAGCAGTCCTCTGGGTCAGCCCCAGCATTTT
CASSPLGQPQHF
>TRBV4-1|NA|NA|TRBJ1-4
TGCGCCAGCAGCCAGAAGGTGTCAGGCGCAACTAATGAAAAACTGTTTTTT
CASSQKVSGATNEKLFF
>TRBV25-1|NA|TRBD1|TRBJ2-2
TGTGCCAGCAGTGCGAGGACAGGGCGAACCGGGGAGCTGTTTTTT
CASSARTGRTGELFF
>TRBV9|NA|NA|TRBJ2-3
TGTGCCAGCAGCGTAGAGATAGCCGGTAGCACAGATACGCAGTATTTT
CASSVEIAGSTDTQYF
>TRBV11-2|NA|NA|TRBJ2-2
TGTGCCAGCAGAAGGGGGTTGTGGGACACCGGGGAGCTGTTTTTT
CASRRGLWDTGELFF
>TRBV28|NA|NA|TRBJ2-7
TGTGCCAGCAGTTTATTGGGGGGGCGCCGGGACGAGCAGTACTTC
CASSLLGGRRDEQYF
>TRBV7-7|NA|NA|TRBJ2-7
TGTGCCAGCAGCTACTCAACATCAAGCAAGCAGTACTTC
CASSYSTSSKQYF
>TRBV25-1|NA|TRBD1|TRBJ2-1
TGTGCCAGCAGTGGACAGGGGGGCGCGGGAGCTGAGCAGTTCTTC
CASSGQGGAGAEQFF
>TRBV28|once|NA|TRBJ2-5
TGTGCCAGCAGTTTGGATAGGAGTGCACGTGGGAACCAAGAGACCCAGTACTTC
CASSLDRSARGNQETQYF
>TRBV9|NA|TRBD1|TRBJ2-5
TGTGCCAGCAGCACCCGGACAGGCTACCAAGAGACCCAGTACTTC
CASSTRTGYQETQYF
>TRBV28|NA|TRBD2|TRBJ2-7
TGTGCCAGCAGCCGACCGGGACTAACCTACGAGCAGTACTTC
CASSRPGLTYEQYF
>TRBV5-4|NA|NA|TRBJ2-7
TGTGCCAGCAGTCATCCACAAGCGAATGAGCAGTACTTC
CASSHPQANEQYF
>TRBV19|NA|NA|TRBJ2-2
TGTGCCAGTAGTATAAGGCTGCCGTCCGGGGAGCTGTTTTTT
CASSIRLPSGELFF
>TRBV15|NA|TRBD2|TRBJ2-7
TGTGCCACCAGCCCCTGGGGTAGCGGGAGGGCAAGCTCCTACGAGCAGTACTTC
CATSPWGSGRASSYEQYF
>TRBV18|NA|TRBD1|TRBJ2-7
TGTGCCAGCTCCCTTGACAGGGCCTACGAGCAGTACTTC
CASSLDRAYEQYF
>TRBV6-1|NA|TRBD1|TRBJ1-5
TGTGCCAGCAAAGACAGGGTCGTCCAGCCCCAGCATTTT
CASKDRVVQPQHF
>TRBV5-4|NA|NA|TRBJ1-2
TGTGCCAGCAGCTTGTCAGTTGCTAACTATGGCTACACCTTC
CASSLSVANYGYTF
>TRBV18|NA|NA|TRBJ1-2
TGTGCCAGCTCACCACGGGGGGCCCCAGGGGGCTACACCTTC
CASSPRGAPGGYTF
>TRBV5-1|NA|TRBD1|TRBJ2-7
TGCGCCAGCAGCGCGGGGACAGGGGTCATCTACGAGCAGTACTTC
CASSAGTGVIYEQYF
>TRBV7-2|NA|NA|TRBJ1-4
TGTGCCAGCAGCCGAGGACTGGAGAATGAAAAACTGTTTTTT
CASSRGLENEKLFF
>TRBV6-6|NA|NA|TRBJ2-5
TGTGCCAGCATTCTAGGGGGAGCGGGTGGAGAGACCCAGTACTTC
CASILGGAGGETQYF
>TRBV6-5|NA|TRBD2|TRBJ2-7
TGTGCCAGCAGTTATCGGACTAGCGGGAGTTACGAGCAGTACTTC
CASSYRTSGSYEQYF
>TRBV10-3|once|NA|TRBJ2-1
TGTGCCATCAGTGAGACCCTTAGTGGGGGTGAGCAGTTCTTC
CAISETLSGGEQFF
>TRBV18|NA|TRBD1|TRBJ2-7
TGTGCCAGCTCACCACTACCGGGACAGGGGTTTTCGCTCTCCTACGAGCAGTACTTC
CASSPLPGQGFSLSYEQYF